This TCR beta chain was profiled in a study of cytomegalovirus exposure and HLA in healthy donors. General study points: Most observed TCR sequences were rare, whereas some public TCRs were detected in many donors. Roughly uniform sequencing depth across donors was assumed, possibly incorrectly. More than 150 TCR beta chains were listed as cytomegalovirus-associated.

Regarding this clone: The antigen is unknown.

Trimming at V came to 2 bases and at J to 4 bases, leaving 3 bases not matched to a gene. The CDR3 runs to 14 residues. The germline V gene has CDR1 MNHEY and CDR2 SVGAGI. The primer mix had 60 Vbeta and 13 Jbeta primers. The method was immunoSEQ multiplex PCR; TCRdb's version includes in-frame clones alone and lacks a portion of them. The listing contains about 130,000 clones. Donors sampled were nominally healthy, though unrecorded immune exposures were likely. This receptor was identified in a young man in good health and CMV-seronegative. The J gene is TRBJ2-3, the V gene TRBV6-5; 7 bases map to TRBD1. The material sequenced was PBMCs. The CDR3 here is CASSYGDRADTQYF. The CDR3 DNA reads as TGTGCCAGCAGTTACGGGGACAGAGCAGATACGCAGTATTTT.